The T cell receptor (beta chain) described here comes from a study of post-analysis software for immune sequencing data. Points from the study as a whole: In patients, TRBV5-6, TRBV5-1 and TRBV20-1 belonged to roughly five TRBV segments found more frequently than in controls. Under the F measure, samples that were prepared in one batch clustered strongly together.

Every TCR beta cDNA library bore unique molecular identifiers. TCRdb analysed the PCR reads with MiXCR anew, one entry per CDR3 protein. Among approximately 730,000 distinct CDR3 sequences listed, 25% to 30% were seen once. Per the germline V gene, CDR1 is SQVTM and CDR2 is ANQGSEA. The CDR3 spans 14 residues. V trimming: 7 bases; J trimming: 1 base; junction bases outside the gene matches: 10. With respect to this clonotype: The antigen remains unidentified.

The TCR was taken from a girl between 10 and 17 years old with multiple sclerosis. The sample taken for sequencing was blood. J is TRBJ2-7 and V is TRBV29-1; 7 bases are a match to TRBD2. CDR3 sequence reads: CSAGRAGLSYEQYF. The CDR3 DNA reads TGCAGCGCCGGACGAGCGGGACTGTCCTACGAGCAGTACTTC.